This TCR beta chain was recovered during a study of cytomegalovirus exposure and HLA in healthy donors. At the level of the study: For the roughly 400 genotyped donors, approximately 82% fell within the Caucasian-associated ancestry cluster.

General study points: Later analysis placed DRB1 highest and HLA-C lowest in TCR association rates, which differed by HLA locus. A list of around 150 TCR beta chains associated with cytomegalovirus was given. There were several of the most significant clusters that appeared linked to common viral pathogens in a later analysis.

CDR3 length: 18 residues. Trimming left V 0 bases short and J 0 bases short, with 18 bases between. Looked up from germline, CDR1 is SGHRS and CDR2 is YFSETQ. Worth noting for this clone: Antigen: not known.

The PCR made use of 60 Vbeta and 13 Jbeta primers. The assay was immunoSEQ multiplex PCR, and TCRdb's table has in-frame clones only and misses some. The data contain 120,000 or so clones, about 80% of them seen just once; the ten biggest clones take up under 9.5%. The source material was PBMCs. This TCR derives from a woman aged 45-65 years in good health and CMV-seropositive. The chain carries TRBV5-1 and TRBJ1-2, with a possible D match to TRBD1 (5 bases). The CDR3 sequence: CASSLGNLRGRANYGYTF. The CDR3 DNA reads as TGCGCCAGCAGCTTGGGGAATTTGCGGGGCAGAGCTAACTATGGCTACACCTTC.